Each of the 29 T cell receptor beta chains below was sequenced from the same sample in a study of T-cell memory formation after mild COVID-19. TCRdb processed the 5' RACE reads anew with MiXCR; each CDR3 protein has one entry. The data show 150,000 to 200,000 distinct CDR3 sequences, around 10% seen once. Sequencing was carried out using PBMCs or a T cell subset sorted from them (not recorded which). All receptors come from a man aged 18 to 29 who had mild COVID-19 (a few samples of this study predate the infection). Cell type and time point are not known.

The rearrangement uses TRBV4-3 and TRBJ1-1; D is unresolved. V lost 0 bases and J lost 5, with 10 bases in between. Germline CDR1 and CDR2: LGHNA and YSLEER. The CDR3 sequence is 14 residues long. CDR3 amino acids: CASSQDHGVTEAFF. CDR3 coding DNA: TGCGCCAGCAGCCAAGATCACGGGGTGACTGAAGCTTTCTTT.

The chain is built from TRBV9 and TRBJ1-1; the D gene is possibly TRBD1 (6 bases). The CDR3 runs to 13 residues. Germline CDR1 and CDR2: SGDLS and YYNGEE. Between the trimmed V and J ends, which lost 3 bases and 5 bases, there was a span of 11 bases. This chain's CDR3 is CASSEGGWTEAFF. CDR3 nucleotides: TGTGCCAGCAGCGAGGGGGGGTGGACTGAAGCTTTCTTT.

In this sample, this clonotype turned up many times. CDR3 sequence reads: CASILFSGNTIYF. CDR3 DNA: TGTGCCAGCATTCTTTTCTCTGGAAACACCATATATTTT. This chain uses TRBV12-3 or TRBV12-4 with TRBJ1-3, with D unresolved. The V gene lost 7 bases and the J gene lost 0 bases, with 7 bases spanning the gap. The CDR3 has 13 amino acids.

V usage is TRBV24-1 and J usage is TRBJ1-2; a weak D match, TRBD1 (6 bases). This CDR3 is built from 16 residues. Per germline, CDR1 KGHDR and CDR2 SFDVKD. Deletions cut 5 bases from V and 2 bases from J, with 17 bases between. The chain's CDR3 is CATSGGHSGPNYGYTF. The DNA for the CDR3 is TGTGCCACCAGTGGGGGGCATTCAGGACCCAACTATGGCTACACCTTC.

DNA for the CDR3: TGTGCCAGCAGCTTGAGACAGGGGGCTGGAGCTTTCTTT. Its translation is CASSLRQGAGAFF. This chain links TRBV7-2 with TRBJ1-1; 10 bases line up with TRBD1. J gave up 10 bases and V 3 bases, and 5 bases lay outside the gene matches. Looked up from germline, CDR1 is SGHTA and CDR2 is FQGNSA. This CDR3 has 13 residues.

In this sample, this clonotype turned up a few times. CDR3 coding DNA: TGTGCCAGCAGCTTAGCGCTCGGAGGAGGGAACACCATATATTTT. This encodes CASSLALGGGNTIYF. V usage is TRBV7-9 and J usage is TRBJ1-3; no firm D call. Per the germline V gene, CDR1 is SEHNR and CDR2 is FQNEAQ (reference sequence). The V gene lost 0 bases and the J gene lost 7 bases, with 13 bases spanning the gap. The CDR3 runs 15 residues.

The sample holds a few counts of this clonotype. The J gene is TRBJ1-1, the V gene TRBV19, with 8 bases identical to TRBD1. This CDR3 is 12 amino acids long. V was clipped by 10 bases and J by 5 bases; unmatched bases: 6. CDR1 is LNHDA and CDR2 is SQIVND in the germline V gene (reference sequence). CDR3 sequence (DNA): TGTGCCATGACAGGGGCGGGTACTGAAGCTTTCTTT. Translating gives CAMTGAGTEAFF.

The CDR3 DNA is TGTGCCAGCAGGGGGACTAGCGGGGCAGGAGGGGAGCTGTTTTTT. Residues: CASRGTSGAGGELFF. The chain employs TRBV12-3 or TRBV12-4 and TRBJ2-2, with 13 positions matching TRBD2. The CDR3 is 15 residues long. The ends lost 6 bases at V and 8 bases at J; junction bases unmatched: 6.

The V call is TRBV4-1, the J call TRBJ2-5; no clear D gene. V shed 3 bases and J shed 1 base, with 12 bases lying between them. This CDR3 is built from 15 residues. The germline V gene encodes CDR1 MGHRA and CDR2 YSYEKL. CDR3 DNA: TGCGCCAGCAGCCAGATGGTAGGGCCCCAAGAGACCCAGTACTTC. It translates to CASSQMVGPQETQYF.

The chain employs TRBV5-1 and TRBJ1-4; 10 bases agree with TRBD1. The J segment lost 9 bases and the V segment lost 4 bases, leaving 6 bases of the junction unmatched. CDR3 length equals 14 residues. The germline V gene has CDR1 SGHRS and CDR2 YFSETQ. CDR3 DNA sequence: TGCGCCAGCAGCCTCGGGACAGGGGACAAAAAACTGTTTTTT. Encoded protein: CASSLGTGDKKLFF.

The V gene is TRBV9, the J gene TRBJ1-1; D may be TRBD1 (6 bases). Germline CDR1 and CDR2: SGDLS and YYNGEE. This CDR3 has 13 residues. The V gene lost 0 bases and the J gene lost 9 bases, with 12 bases spanning the gap. CDR3 sequence reads: CASSVVPGEKAFF. The DNA for the CDR3 is TGTGCCAGCAGCGTAGTCCCAGGGGAGAAAGCTTTCTTT.

This clonotype was detected only a few times. The chain joins TRBV20-1 to TRBJ2-5, with 7 bases matching TRBD2. The CDR3 has 16 residues. V shed 5 bases, J shed 2 bases, and the junction held 14 bases outside the gene matches. Germline assignment: CDR1 DFQATT and CDR2 SNEGSKA (reference sequence). The CDR3 DNA reads as TGCAGTGCTGGACGATCCCGGTTTAGCGGGCAAGAGACCCAGTACTTC. Its protein is CSAGRSRFSGQETQYF.

This clonotype came up a few times. The J gene is TRBJ2-5, the V gene TRBV3-1; a possible D gene is TRBD1 (6 bases). Per the germline V gene, CDR1 is LGHDT and CDR2 is YNNKEL (reference sequence). This CDR3 is built from 13 residues. V was clipped by 3 bases and J by 5 bases, with 10 bases between them. DNA for the CDR3: TGTGCCAGCAGCCAGACAGGTCGGGAGACCCAGTACTTC. Its translation is CASSQTGRETQYF.

The CDR3 DNA follows: TGTGCCAGTAGTATGCAAACCGGGACAGGGGGTAATCAGCCCCAGCATTTT. Its protein is CASSMQTGTGGNQPQHF. The gene calls are TRBV19 and TRBJ1-5; the match to TRBD1 covers 11 bases. In germline, CDR1 is LNHDA, CDR2 SQIVND (reference sequence). V was clipped by 3 bases and J by 4 bases; unmatched bases: 8. This CDR3 has 17 residues.

The chain carries TRBV7-3 and TRBJ2-1; TRBD1 matches 9 bases. Unmatched junction bases numbered 11, after V lost 0 bases and J lost 2 bases. The V gene's germline CDR1 is SGHTA and CDR2 FQGTGA. This CDR3 has 19 residues. This CDR3 is CASSLTAWGGQGTYNEQFF. As DNA, the CDR3 is TGTGCCAGCAGCTTAACAGCTTGGGGAGGACAGGGGACCTACAATGAGCAGTTCTTC.

This clonotype was counted a few times. This chain uses TRBV27 with TRBJ2-7, with 10 nucleotides matching TRBD1. CDR1 is MNHEY, CDR2 SMNVEV, per germline (reference sequence). V was pared by 3 bases and J by 2 bases, with 7 bases of the junction left unmatched. The CDR3 has 16 amino acids. The CDR3 loop reads CASSLMGDRGPYEQYF. The CDR3 DNA sequence: TGTGCCAGCAGTTTGATGGGAGACAGGGGGCCCTACGAGCAGTACTTC.

The chain joins TRBV6-5 to TRBJ2-5, with 7 bases aligning to TRBD1. With 3 bases clipped from V and 5 bases from J, the junction kept 6 bases outside the gene matches. The germline V gene has CDR1 MNHEY and CDR2 SVGAGI. This CDR3 has 14 amino acids. CDR3 DNA: TGTGCCAGCAGTTATGACAGGGCCTGGGAGACCCAGTACTTC. Protein: CASSYDRAWETQYF.

The chain combines TRBV12-3 or TRBV12-4 with TRBJ2-1, with 9 nucleotides matching TRBD1. CDR3 length: 13 amino acids. V shed 5 bases and J 14 bases; nucleotides not matched to a gene: 10. The CDR3 DNA sequence: TGTGCCAGCAGTGGGACAGGGAAGGGGTCGGAGTTCTTC. Protein product: CASSGTGKGSEFF.

The J gene is TRBJ1-5, the V gene TRBV7-9; possible D gene TRBD1, 5 bases. The V and J ends lost 5 bases and 1 base respectively, with 15 bases between them. This CDR3 spans 16 amino acids. CDR1 and CDR2 (germline): SEHNR, FQNEAQ (reference sequence). CDR3 region: CASSRSSGRSNQPQHF. The CDR3 region has the DNA TGTGCCAGCAGCCGTAGCTCGGGACGGAGCAATCAGCCCCAGCATTTT.

This clonotype was seen only a few times. The V call is TRBV2, the J call TRBJ2-4; D uncertain. V lost 1 base and J 0 bases, leaving 4 bases between the germline ends. Germline CDR1 and CDR2: SNHLY and FYNNEI. The CDR3 extends over 14 amino acids. For the CDR3, the DNA is TGTGCCAGCAGTGAAGGGGAAGCCAAAAACATTCAGTACTTC. Translation: CASSEGEAKNIQYF. The full variable domain, with the rest looked up from reference TRBV2 and TRBJ2-4, is EPEVTQTPSHQVTQMGQEVILRCVPISNHLYFYWYRQILGQKVEFLVSFYNNEISEKSEIFDDQFSVERPDGSNFTLKIRSTKLEDSAMYFCASSEGEAKNIQYFGAGTRLSVL.

V is TRBV5-1 and J is TRBJ2-7, with TRBD1 identical over 11 bases. Germline V gene sequence: CDR1 SGHRS, CDR2 YFSETQ. This CDR3 is 16 amino acids long. V was pared by 2 bases and J by 4 bases, with 8 bases of the junction left unmatched. CDR3 nucleotide sequence: TGCGCCAGCAGCTTACCCCGGGACAGGGGGGATTACGAGCAGTACTTC. Encoded protein: CASSLPRDRGDYEQYF.

This clonotype was observed a few times. The chain employs TRBV5-1 and TRBJ2-2; the D gene is possibly TRBD1 (5 bases). Germline V gene data show CDR1 as SGHRS and CDR2 as YFSETQ. This CDR3 has 15 amino acids. The ends were cut back, 0 bases at V and 1 base at J, with 7 bases in the middle. CDR3 protein: CASSLVRVNTGELFF. The CDR3 nucleotides are TGCGCCAGCAGCTTGGTCAGGGTGAACACCGGGGAGCTGTTTTTT.

The sample holds many counts of this clonotype. The V gene is TRBV20-1, the J gene TRBJ1-1, with TRBD1 as a possible D gene (5 bases). CDR3 length: 12 residues. V lost 3 bases to trimming and J lost 1 base, with 6 bases between them. Germline V CDR1 and CDR2: DFQATT, SNEGSKA (reference sequence). CDR3 coding DNA: TGCAGTGCTAGCACAGGGAACACTGAAGCTTTCTTT. It specifies CSASTGNTEAFF.

Only a few counts were recorded for this clonotype. The chain recombines TRBV7-2 with TRBJ2-1; 14 bases line up with TRBD2. The CDR3 totals 16 residues. CDR1 and CDR2 from the germline V gene are SGHTA and FQGNSA. V was pared by 5 bases and J by 9 bases, with 9 bases of the junction left unmatched. The CDR3 loop is CASSKGLAGGAIEQFF. CDR3 bases: TGTGCCAGCAGCAAAGGACTAGCGGGGGGCGCTATTGAGCAGTTCTTC.

This clonotype has a handful of counts. The genes are TRBV20-1 and TRBJ1-4, with a tentative D call TRBD1 (5 bases). Germline CDR1 and CDR2: DFQATT and SNEGSKA (reference sequence). CDR3 length: 15 residues. V was trimmed by 1 base and J by 4 bases, leaving 13 bases between them. CDR3 bases: TGCAGTGCTAGAGTGGGGGGGACCGTTAATGAAAAACTGTTTTTT. Protein product: CSARVGGTVNEKLFF.

V is TRBV19 and J is TRBJ2-5; 7 nucleotides line up with TRBD1. The CDR3 extends over 15 amino acids. V gave up 3 bases and J gave up 5 bases; unmatched junction bases: 9. Germline loops: CDR1 LNHDA, CDR2 SQIVND (reference sequence). CDR3 sequence reads: CASSMRGRDEETQYF. DNA of the CDR3: TGTGCCAGTAGTATGAGGGGGCGCGATGAGGAGACCCAGTACTTC.

The chain has TRBV6-5 and TRBJ2-5; 7 nucleotides match TRBD2. Germline V gene data show CDR1 as MNHEY and CDR2 as SVGAGI. V lost 2 bases to trimming and J lost 5 bases; unmatched junction nucleotides: 11. This CDR3 spans 16 amino acids. Written as DNA, the CDR3 is TGTGCCAGCAGTTACGGGGGGGTTACGCTGGGGGAGACCCAGTACTTC. Its protein is CASSYGGVTLGETQYF.

With regard to this clonotype: Germline and junction disagree at one end, which may indicate a read error. The rearrangement links TRBV9 to TRBJ2-5; D unclear. CDR3 size: 12 residues. Germline values: CDR1 SGDLS, CDR2 YYNGEE. CDR3 in amino acids: CASSVDQGTQYF. CDR3 DNA: TGTGCCAGCAGCGTAGACCAAGGGACCCAGTACTTC.

This chain joins TRBV7-8 and TRBJ1-3; D uncertain. The V and J ends lost 3 bases and 0 bases respectively, with 9 bases between them. This CDR3 has 15 amino acids. Germline-derived CDR1 and CDR2 are SGHVS and FQNEAQ. The CDR3 is CASSFTHGSGNTIYF. The CDR3 DNA reads TGTGCCAGCAGCTTTACCCACGGCTCTGGAAACACCATATATTTT.